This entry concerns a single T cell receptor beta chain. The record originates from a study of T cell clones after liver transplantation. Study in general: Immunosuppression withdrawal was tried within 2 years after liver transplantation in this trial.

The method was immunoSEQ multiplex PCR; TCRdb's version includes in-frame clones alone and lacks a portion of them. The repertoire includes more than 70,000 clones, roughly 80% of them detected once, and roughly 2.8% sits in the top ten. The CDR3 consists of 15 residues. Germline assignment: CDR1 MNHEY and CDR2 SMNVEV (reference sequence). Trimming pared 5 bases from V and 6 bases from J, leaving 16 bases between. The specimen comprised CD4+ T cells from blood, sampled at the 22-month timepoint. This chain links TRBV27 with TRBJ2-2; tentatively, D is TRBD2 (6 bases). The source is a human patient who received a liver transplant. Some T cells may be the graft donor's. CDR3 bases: TGTGCCAGCAGTGAAGAGGCAGGAGGGGCCGGGGAGCTGTTTTTT. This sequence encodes CASSEEAGGAGELFF.